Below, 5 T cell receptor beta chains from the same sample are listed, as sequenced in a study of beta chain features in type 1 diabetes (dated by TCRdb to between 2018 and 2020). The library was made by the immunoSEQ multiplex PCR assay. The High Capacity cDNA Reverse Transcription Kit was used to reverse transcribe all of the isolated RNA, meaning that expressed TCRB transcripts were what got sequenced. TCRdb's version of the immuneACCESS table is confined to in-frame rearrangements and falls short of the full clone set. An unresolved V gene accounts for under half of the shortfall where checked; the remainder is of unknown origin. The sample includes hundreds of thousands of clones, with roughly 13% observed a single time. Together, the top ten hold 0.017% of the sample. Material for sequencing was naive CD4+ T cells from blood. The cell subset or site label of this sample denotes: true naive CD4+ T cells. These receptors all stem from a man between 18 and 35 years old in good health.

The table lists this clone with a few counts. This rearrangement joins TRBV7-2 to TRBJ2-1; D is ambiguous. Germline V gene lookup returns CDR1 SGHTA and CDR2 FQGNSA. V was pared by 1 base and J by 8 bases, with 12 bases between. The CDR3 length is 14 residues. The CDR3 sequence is CASSLGLAMHEQFF. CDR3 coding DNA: TGTGCCAGCAGCTTAGGACTGGCGATGCATGAGCAGTTCTTC.

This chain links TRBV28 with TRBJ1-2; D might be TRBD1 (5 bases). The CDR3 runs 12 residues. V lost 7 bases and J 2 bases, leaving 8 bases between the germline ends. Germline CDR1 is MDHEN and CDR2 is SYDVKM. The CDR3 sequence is CASTWGNYGYTF. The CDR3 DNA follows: TGTGCCAGCACCTGGGGCAACTATGGCTACACCTTC.

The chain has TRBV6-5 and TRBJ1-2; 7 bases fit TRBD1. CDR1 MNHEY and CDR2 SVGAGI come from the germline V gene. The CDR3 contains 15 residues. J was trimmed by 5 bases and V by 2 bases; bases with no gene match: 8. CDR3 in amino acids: CASSYRQGRGYGYTF. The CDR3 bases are TGTGCCAGCAGTTACAGACAGGGTAGGGGATATGGCTACACCTTC.

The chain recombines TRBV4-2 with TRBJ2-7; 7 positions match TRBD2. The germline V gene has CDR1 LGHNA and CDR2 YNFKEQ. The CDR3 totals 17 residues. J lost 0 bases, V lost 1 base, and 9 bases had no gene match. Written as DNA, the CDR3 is TGTGCCAGCAGCCAAGGGGGGGGGATAACGAGCTCCTACGAGCAGTACTTC. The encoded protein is CASSQGGGITSSYEQYF.

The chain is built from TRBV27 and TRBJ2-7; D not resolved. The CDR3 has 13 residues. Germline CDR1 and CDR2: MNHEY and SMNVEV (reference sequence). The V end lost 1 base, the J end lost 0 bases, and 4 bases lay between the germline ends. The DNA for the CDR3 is TGTGCCAGCAGTTTATACAACTCCTACGAGCAGTACTTC. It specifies CASSLYNSYEQYF.